This entry describes one TCR beta chain. The antigen is unknown. Profiling relied on immunoSEQ multiplex PCR, and the TCRdb table lists in-frame clones only, not all of them. The sample has around 10,000 clones; around 97% are singletons. Trimming took 0 bases from V and 2 from J, leaving 13 bases between them. The CDR3 sequence is 16 residues long. Per germline, CDR1 SGHTA and CDR2 FQGTGA. The sample belongs to a study of monozygotic twins with cystic fibrosis. Study findings and constraints: The repertoire was suggested to be naive-dominated, clonality median around 0.0093. In this small cohort, shared CDR3 numbers showed no association with age, concordance or disease severity. Nucleotide-identical clonotype sharing was significantly higher within monozygotic CF twin pairs than between unrelated CF individuals. Co-twins had the most similar V usage for 13 of 16 pairs, J for 8.

The sequencing sample was made of blood. The V and J genes are TRBV7-3 and TRBJ2-5; D gene ambiguous. This receptor was obtained from a boy aged 5-17 years with cystic fibrosis. CDR3 protein: CASSLTFISGQETQYF. The CDR3 coding sequence is TGTGCCAGCAGCTTAACGTTCATCTCGGGTCAAGAGACCCAGTACTTC.